The rows below give T cell receptor beta chains drawn from one sample of a study of blood T cell repertoires in COVID-19. Sequencing used immunoSEQ multiplex PCR; TCRdb keeps in-frame clones, though not all of them. This sample has tens of thousands of clones, with 87% found just once. The specimen sequenced was peripheral blood. The receptors were sampled from a woman older than 75 with active or convalescent COVID-19. Both conserved end residues are part of each CDR3. The order of the fields is clone size, V gene, J gene, CDR3 length, D gene, CDR3 protein, CDR3 DNA. A D gene is named only where the DNA matches it firmly. The listing skips clone size in some rows; elsewhere it reads once, few, many or a size class.

-	TRBV19	TRBJ2-2	16	TRBD2	CATRGLAGVGTGELFF	TGTGCCACCCGGGGACTAGCGGGAGTAGGCACCGGGGAGCTGTTTTTT
few	TRBV10-3	TRBJ1-5	15	TRBD1	CAISMDRSSNQPQHF	TGTGCCATCAGCATGGACAGGAGCTCCAATCAGCCCCAGCATTTT
-	TRBV3-1/TRBV3-2	TRBJ2-7	16	TRBD2	CASSLRSLAGGYQQYF	TGTGCCAGCAGCCTACGATCTCTAGCGGGAGGGTACCAGCAGTACTTC
-	TRBV5-1	TRBJ1-1	14	-	CASSLRGANTEAFF	TGCGCCAGCAGCTTGCGGGGGGCCAACACTGAAGCTTTCTTT
-	TRBV2	TRBJ2-2	15	TRBD1	CASSGTGKNTGELFF	TGTGCCAGCAGCGGGACAGGGAAGAACACCGGGGAGCTGTTTTTT
once	TRBV21-1	TRBJ2-5	15	-	CASSNARDGGETQYF	TGTGCCAGCAGCAACGCGCGGGACGGGGGGGAGACCCAGTACTTC
-	TRBV25-1	TRBJ2-6	15	-	CASSPPGTGANVLTF	TGTGCCAGCAGCCCTCCAGGGACTGGGGCCAACGTCCTGACTTTC
-	TRBV19	TRBJ1-1	16	TRBD1	CASSHRTGQGNSNAFF	TGTGCCAGTAGTCACCGCACTGGACAGGGTAATTCGAATGCTTTCTTT
-	TRBV2	TRBJ1-5	14	-	CASSETLGTQPQHF	TGTGCCAGCAGTGAAACATTGGGCACTCAGCCCCAGCATTTT
-	TRBV15	TRBJ1-2	16	TRBD1	CATSRGGQGSSSGYTF	TGTGCCACCAGCAGGGGCGGACAGGGTTCTTCGTCCGGCTACACCTTC
-	TRBV6-5	TRBJ2-2	14	-	CASSRGENTGELFF	TGTGCCAGCAGCAGGGGGGAGAACACCGGGGAGCTGTTTTTT
-	TRBV7-8	TRBJ2-6	18	-	CASSLAQGGSSGANVLTF	TGTGCCAGCAGCTTAGCGCAGGGGGGCAGCTCTGGGGCCAACGTCCTGACTTTC
-	TRBV5-4	TRBJ2-4	19	TRBD2	CASSSSSGRAILAKNIQYF	TGTGCCAGCAGCTCTTCTAGCGGGAGGGCGATACTAGCCAAAAACATTCAGTACTTC
-	TRBV6-5	TRBJ1-4	13	-	CASVRSTNEKLFF	TGTGCCAGCGTCCGGTCAACTAATGAAAAACTGTTTTTT
-	TRBV5-6	TRBJ1-2	11	-	CASSLYSGYTF	TGTGCCAGCAGCTTGTATTCCGGCTACACCTTC
-	TRBV6-5	TRBJ2-7	15	TRBD1	CASRIQGASSYEQYF	TGTGCCAGCAGGATACAGGGGGCCAGCTCCTACGAGCAGTACTTC
-	TRBV18	TRBJ1-1	14	TRBD1	CASSVDRDRGEAFF	TGTGCCAGCTCCGTCGACAGGGATCGAGGTGAAGCTTTCTTT
few	TRBV4-1	TRBJ2-1	14	TRBD1	CASSQDRDRGEQFF	TGCGCCAGCAGCCAGGACCGGGACAGGGGAGAGCAGTTCTTC
-	TRBV7-2	TRBJ1-5	13	-	CASSPRVFQPQHF	TGTGCCAGCAGCCCCAGGGTCTTTCAGCCCCAGCATTTT
few	TRBV4-3	TRBJ2-5	14	-	CASSQDTGEGTQYF	TGCGCCAGCAGCCAAGATACGGGTGAGGGGACCCAGTACTTC
-	TRBV28	TRBJ2-7	14	TRBD2	CASSQWGGDYEQYF	TGTGCCAGCAGCCAATGGGGGGGAGACTACGAGCAGTACTTC
-	TRBV30	TRBJ2-1	17	TRBD2	CAWGLAGGWKSYNEQFF	TGTGCCTGGGGACTAGCGGGGGGGTGGAAATCCTACAATGAGCAGTTCTTC
-	TRBV28	TRBJ2-5	13	-	CASSLPHEETQYF	TGTGCCAGCAGTCTACCTCATGAGGAGACCCAGTACTTC
-	TRBV19	TRBJ2-7	14	TRBD1	CASSTGTGAFEQYF	TGTGCCAGTAGCACCGGGACAGGGGCTTTCGAGCAGTACTTC
-	TRBV4-1	TRBJ2-5	17	TRBD2	CASSQDSLAGGPETQYF	TGCGCCAGCAGCCAAGATTCGCTGGCGGGAGGGCCAGAGACCCAGTACTTC
-	TRBV2	TRBJ2-1	15	TRBD2	CASSEVTSGRDEQFF	TGTGCCAGCAGTGAAGTTACTAGCGGGAGGGATGAGCAGTTCTTC
once	TRBV5-1	TRBJ2-5	14	-	CASSGTNIQETQYF	TGCGCCAGCAGCGGTACGAACATACAAGAGACCCAGTACTTC
-	TRBV11-3	TRBJ2-3	14	TRBD2	CASSPGGSTDTQYF	TGTGCCAGCAGCCCGGGGGGGAGCACAGATACGCAGTATTTT
-	TRBV29-1	TRBJ1-4	15	TRBD1	CSVGPGQGALEKLFF	TGCAGCGTTGGCCCTGGACAGGGGGCTTTAGAAAAACTGTTTTTT
-	TRBV7-2	TRBJ2-4	11	-	CASSGGNIQYF	TGTGCCAGCAGCGGAGGGAACATTCAGTACTTC
-	TRBV10-2	TRBJ2-1	15	TRBD2	CASSEAGGLHNEQFF	TGCGCCAGCAGTGAAGCGGGAGGGCTCCACAATGAGCAGTTCTTC
-	TRBV20-1	TRBJ1-1	11	TRBD1	CSARGHTEAFF	TGCAGTGCCAGGGGGCACACTGAAGCTTTCTTT
-	TRBV19	TRBJ1-4	16	TRBD1	CASTSIGGQGGEKLFF	TGTGCCAGTACCAGTATTGGCGGGCAGGGGGGAGAAAAACTGTTTTTT
-	TRBV5-1	TRBJ2-5	13	TRBD1	CASRPGQGETQYF	TGCGCCAGCAGGCCTGGACAGGGAGAGACCCAGTACTTC
-	TRBV15	TRBJ2-7	14	-	CATSRAGRGHEQYF	TGTGCCACCAGCAGAGCGGGCAGGGGCCACGAGCAGTACTTC
-	TRBV7-9	TRBJ2-7	14	TRBD2	CASSLAGLVPEQYF	TGTGCCAGCAGCTTAGCAGGACTAGTTCCCGAGCAGTACTTC
-	TRBV10-2	TRBJ2-1	17	-	CASSEPRDSRSYNEQFF	TGCGCCAGCAGTGAGCCCCGGGACTCCCGCTCCTACAATGAGCAGTTCTTC
-	TRBV6-5	TRBJ2-2	13	-	CASSYSGTGELFF	TGTGCCAGCAGTTACTCCGGCACCGGGGAGCTGTTTTTT
-	TRBV7-6	TRBJ2-1	21	-	CASSLVPLDEEGGEQVHEQFF	TGTGCCAGCAGCTTAGTCCCCCTAGACGAAGAGGGCGGAGAACAAGTGCATGAGCAGTTCTTC
-	TRBV18	TRBJ1-1	15	TRBD1	CASSQTQGQGPEAFF	TGTGCCAGCTCACAGACACAGGGGCAGGGCCCTGAAGCTTTCTTT
-	TRBV5-8	TRBJ2-7	16	TRBD2	CASSHPGGTRPYEQYF	TGTGCCAGCAGCCATCCGGGGGGGACGCGTCCGTACGAGCAGTACTTC
-	TRBV7-2	TRBJ2-1	15	TRBD2	CASSLPSGSLGEQFF	TGTGCCAGCAGCTTGCCCAGCGGGAGCCTTGGGGAGCAGTTCTTC
once	TRBV6-5	TRBJ1-2	15	TRBD1	CASSYRTGGRDGYTF	TGTGCCAGCAGTTACCGGACAGGGGGCCGGGATGGCTACACCTTC
-	TRBV4-3	TRBJ2-3	13	-	CASGTRSTDTQYF	TGCGCCAGCGGTACACGTAGCACAGATACGCAGTATTTT
few	TRBV5-5	TRBJ2-1	16	TRBD1	CASSFSPGQGNNEQFF	TGTGCCAGCAGCTTCAGTCCAGGACAGGGGAACAATGAGCAGTTCTTC
few	TRBV5-4	TRBJ2-7	12	TRBD2	CASSALTSKQYF	TGTGCCAGCAGCGCGTTGACTAGCAAGCAGTACTTC
-	TRBV5-1	TRBJ2-1	11	-	CASSLFAEQFF	TGCGCCAGCAGCCTATTCGCTGAGCAGTTCTTC
-	TRBV4-1	TRBJ2-3	16	TRBD2	CASSLGGSGRTDTQYF	TGCGCCAGCAGCCTCGGGGGGAGCGGGAGGACAGATACGCAGTATTTT
-	TRBV6-5	TRBJ2-2	16	TRBD1	CASSYSPTGLAGELFF	TGTGCCAGCAGTTACTCTCCGACAGGGTTGGCCGGGGAGCTGTTTTTT
-	TRBV7-9	TRBJ2-7	13	TRBD2	CASRLAGGSEQYF	TGTGCCAGCAGGTTAGCGGGGGGGAGCGAGCAGTACTTC
-	TRBV3-1/TRBV3-2	TRBJ1-2	15	-	CASSQDVLGVYGYTF	TGTGCCAGCAGCCAAGATGTGTTAGGGGTCTATGGCTACACCTTC
-	TRBV6-5	TRBJ2-5	13	-	CASRRRVLETQYF	TGTGCCAGCAGGAGGCGGGTTCTGGAGACCCAGTACTTC
once	TRBV9	TRBJ2-2	14	-	CASRPGTNTGELFF	TGTGCCAGCAGACCCGGGACAAACACCGGGGAGCTGTTTTTT
-	TRBV7-2	TRBJ2-1	11	TRBD2	CASRKGRDLFF	TGTGCCAGCCGAAAAGGGAGGGATCTGTTCTTC
-	TRBV7-2	TRBJ1-5	13	-	CASSWAYNQPQHF	TGTGCCAGCAGCTGGGCCTACAATCAGCCCCAGCATTTT
-	TRBV7-3	TRBJ2-3	13	-	CASSLTGADTQYF	TGTGCCAGCAGCTTAACGGGAGCAGATACGCAGTATTTT
-	TRBV6-2/TRBV6-3	TRBJ1-4	17	-	CASSRPTGFDRRGKLFF	TGTGCCAGCAGCCGCCCGACGGGGTTCGACAGGCGAGGAAAACTGTTTTTT